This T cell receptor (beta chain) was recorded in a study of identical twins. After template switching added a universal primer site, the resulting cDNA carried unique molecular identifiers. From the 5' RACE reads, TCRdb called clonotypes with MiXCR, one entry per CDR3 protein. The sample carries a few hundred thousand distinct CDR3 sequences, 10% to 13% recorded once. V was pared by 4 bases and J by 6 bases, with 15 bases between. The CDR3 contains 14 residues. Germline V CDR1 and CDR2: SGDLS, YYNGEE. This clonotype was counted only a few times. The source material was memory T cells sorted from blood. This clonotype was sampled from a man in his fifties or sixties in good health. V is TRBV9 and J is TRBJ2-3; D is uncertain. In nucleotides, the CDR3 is TGTGCCAGCAGCTTTGCAGTGCCCCCTGATACGCAGTATTTT. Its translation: CASSFAVPPDTQYF.